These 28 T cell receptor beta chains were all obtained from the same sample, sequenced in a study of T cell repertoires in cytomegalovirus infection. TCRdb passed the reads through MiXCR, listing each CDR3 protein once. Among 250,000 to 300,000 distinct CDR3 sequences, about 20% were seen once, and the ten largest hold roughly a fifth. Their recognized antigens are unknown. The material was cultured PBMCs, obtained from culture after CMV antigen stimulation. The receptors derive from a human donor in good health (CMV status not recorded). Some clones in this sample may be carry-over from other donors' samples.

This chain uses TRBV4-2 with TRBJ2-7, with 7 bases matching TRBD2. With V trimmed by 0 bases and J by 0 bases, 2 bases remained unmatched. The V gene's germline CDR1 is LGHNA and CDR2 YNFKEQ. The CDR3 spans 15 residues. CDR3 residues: CASSQEAGSSYEQYF. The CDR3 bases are TGTGCCAGCAGCCAAGAAGCGGGGTCCTCCTACGAGCAGTACTTC.

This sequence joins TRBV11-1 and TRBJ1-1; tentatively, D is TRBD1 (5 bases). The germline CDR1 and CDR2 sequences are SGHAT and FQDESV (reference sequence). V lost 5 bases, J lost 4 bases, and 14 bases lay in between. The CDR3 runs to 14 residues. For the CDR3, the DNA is TGTGCCAGCAGCCCAGGAGCAGGGCCCACTGAAGCTTTCTTT. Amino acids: CASSPGAGPTEAFF.

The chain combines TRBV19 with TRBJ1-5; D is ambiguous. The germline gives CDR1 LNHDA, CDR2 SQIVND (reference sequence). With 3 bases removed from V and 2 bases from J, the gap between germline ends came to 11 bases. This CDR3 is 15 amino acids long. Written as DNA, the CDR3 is TGTGCCAGTAGTATCACATCATCGCGCAATCAGCCCCAGCATTTT. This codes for CASSITSSRNQPQHF.

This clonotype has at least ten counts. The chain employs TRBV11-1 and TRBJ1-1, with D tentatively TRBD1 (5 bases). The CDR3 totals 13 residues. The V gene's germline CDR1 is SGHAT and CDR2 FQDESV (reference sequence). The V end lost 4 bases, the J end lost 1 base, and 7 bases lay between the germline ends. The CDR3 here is CASSSTENTEAFF. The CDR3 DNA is TGTGCCAGCAGCTCGACAGAGAACACTGAAGCTTTCTTT.

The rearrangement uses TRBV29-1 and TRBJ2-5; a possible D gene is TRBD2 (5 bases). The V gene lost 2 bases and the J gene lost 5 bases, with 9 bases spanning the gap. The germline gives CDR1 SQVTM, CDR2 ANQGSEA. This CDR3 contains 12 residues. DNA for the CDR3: TGCAGCGTTGAACTAGCAACGGAGACCCAGTACTTC. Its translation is CSVELATETQYF.

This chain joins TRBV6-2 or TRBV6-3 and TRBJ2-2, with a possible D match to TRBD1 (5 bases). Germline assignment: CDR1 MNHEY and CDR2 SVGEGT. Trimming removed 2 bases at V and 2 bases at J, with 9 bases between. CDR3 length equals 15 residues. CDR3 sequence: CASSYSGHNTGELFF. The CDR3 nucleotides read TGTGCCAGCAGTTACAGTGGACATAACACCGGGGAGCTGTTTTTT.

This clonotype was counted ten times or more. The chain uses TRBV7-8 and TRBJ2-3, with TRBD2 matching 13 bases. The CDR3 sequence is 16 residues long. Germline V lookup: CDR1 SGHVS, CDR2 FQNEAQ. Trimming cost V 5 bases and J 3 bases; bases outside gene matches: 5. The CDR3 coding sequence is TGTGCCAGCAGCCGCAGGACTAGCGGGAGTACAGATACGCAGTATTTT. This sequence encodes CASSRRTSGSTDTQYF.

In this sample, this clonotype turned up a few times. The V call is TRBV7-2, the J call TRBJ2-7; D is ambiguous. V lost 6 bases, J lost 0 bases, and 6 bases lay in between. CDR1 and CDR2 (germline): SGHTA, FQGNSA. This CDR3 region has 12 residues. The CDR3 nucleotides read TGTGCCAGCAGTCAATACTCCTACGAGCAGTACTTC. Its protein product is CASSQYSYEQYF.

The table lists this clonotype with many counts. Here the CDR3 DNA reads TGTGCCAGCAGCTTAGAGCCAGAACAAGAGACCCAGTACTTC. This codes for CASSLEPEQETQYF. The chain couples TRBV11-2 to TRBJ2-5; no clear D gene. The germline gives CDR1 SGHAT, CDR2 FQNNGV. Trimming removed 0 bases from V and 2 bases from J, with 7 bases in between. The CDR3 loop spans 14 amino acids.

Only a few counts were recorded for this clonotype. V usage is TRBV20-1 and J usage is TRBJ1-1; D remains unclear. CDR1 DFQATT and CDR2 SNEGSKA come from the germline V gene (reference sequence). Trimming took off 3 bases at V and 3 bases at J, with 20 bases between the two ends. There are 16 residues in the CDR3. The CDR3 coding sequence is TGCAGTGCTAGTTCCGCCATGTTCGGGTCCGACACTGAAGCTTTCTTT. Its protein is CSASSAMFGSDTEAFF.

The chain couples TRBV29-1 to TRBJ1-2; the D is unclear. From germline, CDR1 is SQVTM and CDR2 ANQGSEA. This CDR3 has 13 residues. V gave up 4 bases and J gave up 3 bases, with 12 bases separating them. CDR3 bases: TGCAGCGTTGTTGCAGGTGGCGACTATGGCTACACCTTC. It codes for CSVVAGGDYGYTF. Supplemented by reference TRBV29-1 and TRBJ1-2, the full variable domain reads SAVISQKPSRDICQRGTSLTIQCQVDSQVTMMFWYRQQPGQSLTLIATANQGSEATYESGFVIDKFPISRPNLTFSTLTVSNMSPEDSSIYLCSVVAGGDYGYTFGSGTRLTVV.

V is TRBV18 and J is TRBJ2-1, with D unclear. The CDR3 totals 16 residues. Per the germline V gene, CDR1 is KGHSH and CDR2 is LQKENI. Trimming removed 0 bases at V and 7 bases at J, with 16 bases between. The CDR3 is CASSPPVDDSPNEQFF. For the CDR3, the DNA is TGTGCCAGCTCACCACCGGTTGACGATTCTCCAAATGAGCAGTTCTTC.

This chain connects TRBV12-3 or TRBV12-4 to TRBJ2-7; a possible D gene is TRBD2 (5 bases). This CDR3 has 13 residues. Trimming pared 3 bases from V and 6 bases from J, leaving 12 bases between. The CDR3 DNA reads TGTGCCAGCAGTTTGACACAAGGGAGCGAGCAGTACTTC. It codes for CASSLTQGSEQYF.

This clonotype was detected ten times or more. CDR3 in DNA: TGTGCCAGCAGCTTATACGGGACTAGCGCTTACAATGAGCAGTTCTTC. This encodes CASSLYGTSAYNEQFF. The genes are TRBV7-2 and TRBJ2-1; 10 positions match TRBD2. The ends lost 2 bases at V and 4 bases at J; junction bases unmatched: 5. The CDR3 covers 16 residues. CDR1 is SGHTA and CDR2 is FQGNSA in the germline V gene. The complete variable domain, with remaining parts taken from reference TRBV7-2 and TRBJ2-1, reads GAGVSQSPSNKVTEKGKDVELRCDPISGHTALYWYRQSLGQGLEFLIYFQGNSAPDKSGLPSDRFSAERTGGSVSTLTIQRTQQEDSAVYLCASSLYGTSAYNEQFFGPGTRLTVL.

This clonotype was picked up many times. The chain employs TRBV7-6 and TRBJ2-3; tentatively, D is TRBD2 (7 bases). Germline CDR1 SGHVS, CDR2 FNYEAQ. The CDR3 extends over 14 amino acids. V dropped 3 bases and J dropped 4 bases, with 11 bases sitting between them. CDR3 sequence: CASSFAGASDTQYF. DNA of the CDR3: TGTGCCAGCAGCTTTGCGGGGGCCTCAGATACGCAGTATTTT.

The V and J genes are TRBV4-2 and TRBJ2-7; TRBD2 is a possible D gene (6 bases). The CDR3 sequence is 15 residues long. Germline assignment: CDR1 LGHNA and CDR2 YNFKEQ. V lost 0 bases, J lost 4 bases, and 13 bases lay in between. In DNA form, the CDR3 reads TGTGCCAGCAGCCAAGATGGGGCGGGATTGTACGAGCAGTACTTC. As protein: CASSQDGAGLYEQYF.

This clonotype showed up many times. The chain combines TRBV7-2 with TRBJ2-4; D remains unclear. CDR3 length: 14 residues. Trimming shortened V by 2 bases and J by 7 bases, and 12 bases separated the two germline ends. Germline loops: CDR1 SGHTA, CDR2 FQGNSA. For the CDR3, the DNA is TGTGCCAGCAGCTTACAGTTCGGTGGGAACATTCAGTACTTC. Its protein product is CASSLQFGGNIQYF. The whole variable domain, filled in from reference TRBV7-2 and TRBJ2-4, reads GAGVSQSPSNKVTEKGKDVELRCDPISGHTALYWYRQSLGQGLEFLIYFQGNSAPDKSGLPSDRFSAERTGGSVSTLTIQRTQQEDSAVYLCASSLQFGGNIQYFGAGTRLSVL.

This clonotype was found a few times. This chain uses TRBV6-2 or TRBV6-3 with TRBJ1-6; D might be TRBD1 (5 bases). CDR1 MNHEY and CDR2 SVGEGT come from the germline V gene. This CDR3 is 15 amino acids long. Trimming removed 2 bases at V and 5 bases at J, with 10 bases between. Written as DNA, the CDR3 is TGTGCCAGCAGTTACGCATCGGGACATAATTCACCCCTCCACTTT. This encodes CASSYASGHNSPLHF.

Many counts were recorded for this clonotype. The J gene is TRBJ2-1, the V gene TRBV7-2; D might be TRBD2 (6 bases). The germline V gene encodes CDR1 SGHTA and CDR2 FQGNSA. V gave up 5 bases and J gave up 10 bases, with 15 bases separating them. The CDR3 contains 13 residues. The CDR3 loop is CASSHPRRGEQFF. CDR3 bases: TGTGCCAGCAGCCACCCCCGGAGGGGAGAGCAGTTCTTC.

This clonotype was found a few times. The CDR3 region is CSATESSYEQYF. As DNA, the CDR3 is TGCAGTGCGACAGAATCCTCCTACGAGCAGTACTTC. The J gene is TRBJ2-7, the V gene TRBV20-1; perhaps TRBD1 as D (5 bases). Germline V gene data show CDR1 as DFQATT and CDR2 as SNEGSKA (reference sequence). V lost 6 bases to trimming and J lost 0 bases, with 9 bases between them. The CDR3 loop spans 12 amino acids.

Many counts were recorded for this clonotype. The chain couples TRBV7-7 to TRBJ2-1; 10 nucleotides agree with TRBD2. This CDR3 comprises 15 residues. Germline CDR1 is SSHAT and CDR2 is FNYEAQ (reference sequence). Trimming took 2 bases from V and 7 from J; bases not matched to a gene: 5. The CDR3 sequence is CASSLSAGGPNEQFF. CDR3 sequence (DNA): TGTGCCAGCAGCTTATCAGCGGGAGGGCCAAATGAGCAGTTCTTC.

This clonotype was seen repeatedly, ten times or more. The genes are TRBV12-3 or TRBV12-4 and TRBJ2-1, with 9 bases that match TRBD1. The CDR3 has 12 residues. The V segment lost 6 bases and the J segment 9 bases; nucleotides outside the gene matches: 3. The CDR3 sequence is CASSGQGIEQFF. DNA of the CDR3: TGTGCCAGCAGCGGACAGGGGATTGAGCAGTTCTTC.

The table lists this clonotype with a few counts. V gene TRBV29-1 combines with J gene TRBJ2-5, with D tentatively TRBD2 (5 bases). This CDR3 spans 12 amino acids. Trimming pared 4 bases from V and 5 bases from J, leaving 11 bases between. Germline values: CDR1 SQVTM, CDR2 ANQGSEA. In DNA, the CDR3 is TGCAGCGTTGTTGGGAGTAAGGAGACCCAGTACTTC. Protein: CSVVGSKETQYF. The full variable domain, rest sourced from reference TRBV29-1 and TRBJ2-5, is SAVISQKPSRDICQRGTSLTIQCQVDSQVTMMFWYRQQPGQSLTLIATANQGSEATYESGFVIDKFPISRPNLTFSTLTVSNMSPEDSSIYLCSVVGSKETQYFGPGTRLLVL.

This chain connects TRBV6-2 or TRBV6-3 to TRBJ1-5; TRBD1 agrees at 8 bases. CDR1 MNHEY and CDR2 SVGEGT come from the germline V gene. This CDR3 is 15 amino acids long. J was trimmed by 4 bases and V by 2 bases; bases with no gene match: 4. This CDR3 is CASSYGQGWNQPQHF. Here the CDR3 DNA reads TGTGCCAGCAGTTACGGACAGGGTTGGAATCAGCCCCAGCATTTT.

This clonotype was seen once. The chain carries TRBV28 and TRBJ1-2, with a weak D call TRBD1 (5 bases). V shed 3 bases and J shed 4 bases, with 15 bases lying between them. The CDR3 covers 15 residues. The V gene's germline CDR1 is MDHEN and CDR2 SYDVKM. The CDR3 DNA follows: TGTGCCAGCAGTTTCCCGGGGGAGTTGGTCTATGGCTACACCTTC. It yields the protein CASSFPGELVYGYTF.

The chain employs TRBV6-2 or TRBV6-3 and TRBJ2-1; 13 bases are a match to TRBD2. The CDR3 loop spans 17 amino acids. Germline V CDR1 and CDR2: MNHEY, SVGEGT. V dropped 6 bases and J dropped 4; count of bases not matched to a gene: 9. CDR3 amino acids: CASSRTSGRAAYNEQFF. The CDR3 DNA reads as TGTGCCAGCAGCCGTACTAGCGGGAGGGCCGCGTACAATGAGCAGTTCTTC.

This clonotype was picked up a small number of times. In DNA form, the CDR3 reads TGTGCCAGCAGCTTGGACCTTAGCGGAAGCTCCTACGAGCAGTACTTC. Its translation: CASSLDLSGSSYEQYF. The chain uses TRBV5-4 and TRBJ2-7, with D possibly TRBD2 on 6 matching bases. Trimming took off 0 bases at V and 0 bases at J, with 13 bases between the two ends. Germline V gene lookup returns CDR1 SGHNT and CDR2 YYREEE (reference sequence). This CDR3 is built from 16 residues.

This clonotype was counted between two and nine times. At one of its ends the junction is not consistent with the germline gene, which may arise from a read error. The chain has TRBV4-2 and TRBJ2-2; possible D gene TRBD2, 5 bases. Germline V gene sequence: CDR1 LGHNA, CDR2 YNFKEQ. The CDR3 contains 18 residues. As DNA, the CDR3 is TGTGCCAGCAGTCAAGGTGGAGGCGGATTAAGGAACACCGGGGAGCTGTTTTTT. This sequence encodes CASSQGGGGLRNTGELFF.